One sample yielded the 21 T cell receptor beta chains listed below, sequenced in a study of CD8 T cells in ankylosing spondylitis. TCRdb re-called the 5' RACE reads with MiXCR, one entry per CDR3 protein. The table lists a few hundred thousand distinct CDR3 sequences, less than 25% of them singletons, with approximately 3.7% in the top ten. Input material: blood, either unsorted or a sorted T cell fraction (not recorded which). Every receptor here comes from a female donor with ankylosing spondylitis or in good health (not recorded which).

This clonotype was detected only once. This chain connects TRBV4-3 to TRBJ1-1; 7 bases map to TRBD1. The J segment lost 8 bases and the V segment lost 2 bases, leaving 5 bases of the junction unmatched. Germline assignment: CDR1 LGHNA and CDR2 YSLEER. The CDR3 runs to 13 residues. CDR3 region: CASSQNRDREAFF. CDR3 in DNA: TGCGCCAGCAGCCAAAACAGGGACAGAGAAGCTTTCTTT.

This chain links TRBV7-2 with TRBJ2-3; 8 bases line up with TRBD2. Germline loops: CDR1 SGHTA, CDR2 FQGNSA. CDR3 length: 16 residues. The V and J ends lost 5 bases and 5 bases, in that order; junction bases with no gene match: 12. This CDR3 reads CASSPASGRGGDTQYF. CDR3 sequence (DNA): TGTGCCAGCAGCCCCGCCAGCGGGAGAGGTGGAGATACGCAGTATTTT.

At least ten counts were recorded for this clonotype. The chain links TRBV10-3 to TRBJ2-7; 10 nucleotides match TRBD2. The length of the CDR3 is 15 residues. J lost 5 bases, V lost 4 bases, and 8 bases had no gene match. CDR1 and CDR2 (germline): ENHRY, SYGVKD. CDR3: CAISALAGGAHEQYF. CDR3 bases: TGTGCCATCAGTGCGTTAGCGGGAGGAGCCCACGAGCAGTACTTC.

The rearrangement uses TRBV27 and TRBJ2-1; no definite D call. Trimming took off 9 bases at V and 7 bases at J, with 22 bases between the two ends. The CDR3 consists of 15 residues. Germline CDR1 reads MNHEY; CDR2 reads SMNVEV (reference sequence). DNA for the CDR3: TGTGCCAGTTTCGGTACGGTTGGGGTTCCTAATGAGCAGTTCTTC. Protein sequence: CASFGTVGVPNEQFF.

This sequence joins TRBV28 and TRBJ2-1, with D maybe TRBD1 (6 bases). Trimming shortened V by 6 bases and J by 0 bases, and 18 bases separated the two germline ends. This CDR3 comprises 17 residues. The germline V gene has CDR1 MDHEN and CDR2 SYDVKM. CDR3 DNA sequence: TGTGCCAGCAGGCGGACCGGGACAACGAGCTCCTACAATGAGCAGTTCTTC. It specifies CASRRTGTTSSYNEQFF.

This clonotype was observed many times. The J gene is TRBJ1-1, the V gene TRBV4-2; maybe TRBD1 (5 bases). Trimming pared 0 bases from V and 3 bases from J, leaving 8 bases between. Germline CDR1 and CDR2: LGHNA and YNFKEQ. This CDR3 is built from 14 residues. CDR3 residues: CASSQDAGYTEAFF. Here the CDR3 DNA reads TGTGCCAGCAGCCAAGATGCAGGGTACACTGAAGCTTTCTTT.

The chain employs TRBV27 and TRBJ1-6; possibly TRBD1 for D (6 bases). Germline assignment: CDR1 MNHEY and CDR2 SMNVEV (reference sequence). This CDR3 contains 14 residues. The V end lost 6 bases, the J end lost 8 bases, and 14 bases lay between the germline ends. The CDR3 DNA reads as TGTGCCAGCAGCCGGACAGTTGGGGATTCACCCCTCCACTTT. Its protein product is CASSRTVGDSPLHF.

This clonotype was found a few times. The chain has TRBV30 and TRBJ2-2; 7 bases are a match to TRBD2. Germline lookup yields CDR1 GTSNPN and CDR2 SVGIG (reference sequence). V lost 0 bases to trimming and J lost 3 bases; unmatched junction nucleotides: 7. CDR3 size: 16 residues. In DNA, the CDR3 is TGTGCCTGGAGTGTAACCGGGACTACCGACACCGGGGAGCTGTTTTTT. Protein product: CAWSVTGTTDTGELFF.

The chain carries TRBV29-1 and TRBJ1-1; D gene ambiguous. This CDR3 comprises 14 residues. V was cut by 6 bases and J by 0 bases, with 14 bases left in between. Germline lookup yields CDR1 SQVTM and CDR2 ANQGSEA. The CDR3 is CSVAEAVLNTEAFF. In DNA form, the CDR3 reads TGCAGCGTAGCAGAGGCGGTATTGAACACTGAAGCTTTCTTT.

The sample holds many counts of this clonotype. The chain carries TRBV29-1 and TRBJ2-1; 10 bases fit TRBD2. The germline gives CDR1 SQVTM, CDR2 ANQGSEA. The CDR3 loop spans 13 amino acids. J lost 4 bases, V lost 5 bases, and 2 bases had no gene match. The chain's CDR3 is CSVRAGGYNEQFF. The CDR3 DNA is TGCAGCGTTCGAGCGGGAGGGTACAATGAGCAGTTCTTC.

V is TRBV7-9 and J is TRBJ1-2, with D possibly being TRBD1 (5 bases). The V gene's germline CDR1 is SEHNR and CDR2 FQNEAQ (reference sequence). The CDR3 totals 15 residues. Trimming stripped 6 bases from V and 4 bases from J, with 18 bases between. CDR3 sequence (DNA): TGTGCCAGCAGATCTCTCAGGGAAAACGTCTATGGCTACACCTTC. Its protein product is CASRSLRENVYGYTF. The whole variable domain, remainder taken from reference TRBV7-9 and TRBJ1-2, is DTGVSQNPRHKITKRGQNVTFRCDPISEHNRLYWYRQTLGQGPEFLTYFQNEAQLEKSRLLSDRFSAERPKGSFSTLEIQRTEQGDSAMYLCASRSLRENVYGYTFGSGTRLTVV.

The chain uses TRBV7-2 and TRBJ2-2; tentatively, D is TRBD2 (6 bases). The CDR3 totals 15 residues. V lost 5 bases and J lost 0, with 10 bases in between. Germline V gives CDR1 SGHTA, CDR2 FQGNSA. The chain's CDR3 is CASSTQRANTGELFF. CDR3 DNA: TGTGCCAGCAGCACACAGCGGGCGAACACCGGGGAGCTGTTTTTT.

This clonotype was picked up a small number of times. The chain links TRBV10-3 to TRBJ1-2; D possibly corresponds to TRBD1 (6 bases). The CDR3 spans 16 residues. CDR1 is ENHRY, CDR2 SYGVKD, per germline. V dropped 2 bases and J dropped 6 bases, with 19 bases sitting between them. CDR3: CAISEGFDRTIHGYTF. CDR3 nucleotides: TGTGCCATCAGTGAGGGGTTTGACAGGACAATCCATGGCTACACCTTC.

The chain links TRBV20-1 to TRBJ1-3; possibly TRBD1 for D (6 bases). Germline V gives CDR1 DFQATT, CDR2 SNEGSKA (reference sequence). This CDR3 has 15 residues. Trimming left V 0 bases short and J 2 bases short, with 11 bases between. CDR3 residues: CSARDQGSPGNTIYF. The CDR3 DNA follows: TGCAGTGCTAGAGATCAGGGGTCCCCTGGAAACACCATATATTTT.

This clonotype was observed a handful of times. The chain recombines TRBV5-4 with TRBJ2-5; 10 nucleotides match TRBD2. Per the germline V gene, CDR1 is SGHNT and CDR2 is YYREEE (reference sequence). The CDR3 extends over 15 amino acids. Germline trimming cut 0 bases from V and 1 base from J; bases unmatched to any gene: 0. The CDR3 reads CASSLGTSGQETQYF. CDR3 nucleotide sequence: TGTGCCAGCAGCTTGGGGACTAGCGGCCAAGAGACCCAGTACTTC.

This clonotype appeared a few times. This chain links TRBV4-1 with TRBJ2-1; TRBD2 matches 7 bases. The germline CDR1 and CDR2 sequences are MGHRA and YSYEKL. This CDR3 is built from 15 residues. The junction had 10 bases not matched to a gene; V was cut back by 2 bases and J by 9 bases. CDR3 region: CASSQLEVASGEQFF. For the CDR3, the DNA is TGCGCCAGCAGCCAATTGGAGGTTGCTAGCGGTGAGCAGTTCTTC.

The sample holds many counts of this clonotype. V gene TRBV20-1 combines with J gene TRBJ2-3, with D perhaps being TRBD1 or TRBD2 (5 bases each). Between the trimmed V and J ends, which lost 2 bases and 6 bases, there was a span of 12 bases. The CDR3 is 13 amino acids. Germline V lookup: CDR1 DFQATT, CDR2 SNEGSKA (reference sequence). Here the CDR3 reads CSARNVGVDTQYF. CDR3 DNA sequence: TGCAGTGCTAGAAATGTGGGGGTGGATACGCAGTATTTT.

The chain uses TRBV18 and TRBJ1-5; D possibly corresponds to TRBD1 (6 bases). The CDR3 totals 13 residues. V shed 3 bases and J shed 7 bases, with 10 bases lying between them. CDR1 is KGHSH, CDR2 LQKENI, per germline. CDR3 DNA: TGTGCCAGCTCACCGCAGGGGCCCCAGCCCCAGCATTTT. It specifies CASSPQGPQPQHF.

On this clonotype: This clone may be a read error of a much larger clone one base away. The J gene is TRBJ2-1, the V gene TRBV6-1; 9 nucleotides agree with TRBD2. The germline gives CDR1 MNHNS, CDR2 SASEGT. This CDR3 comprises 13 residues. V dropped 6 bases and J dropped 8; count of bases not matched to a gene: 5. The CDR3 bases are TGTGCCAGCAGATCTAGCGGGACGGATGAGCAGTTCTTC. Amino acid sequence: CASRSSGTDEQFF.

This clonotype has a handful of counts. V and J are TRBV11-2 and TRBJ1-6; D not resolved. The V end lost 3 bases, the J end lost 16 bases, and 16 bases lay between the germline ends. This CDR3 region has 13 residues. Germline CDR1 reads SGHAT; CDR2 reads FQNNGV. The CDR3 region is CASSFPEASGLHF. CDR3 bases: TGTGCCAGCAGCTTCCCAGAGGCGTCGGGGCTCCACTTT.

This clonotype was detected many times. This chain links TRBV12-5 with TRBJ1-2; D is perhaps TRBD1 (5 bases). Germline V gene lookup returns CDR1 LGHNT and CDR2 FRNRAP. CDR3 length: 12 residues. The ends were cut back, 3 bases at V and 8 bases at J, with 10 bases in the middle. In nucleotides, the CDR3 is TGTGCTAGTGGTTTCAGGGTTGAAGGCTACACCTTC. Amino acid sequence: CASGFRVEGYTF.